Listed below are T cell receptor beta chains from one sample, sequenced in a study of cytotoxic CD8 clonotypes in ibrutinib-treated CLL. Sequencing used immunoSEQ multiplex PCR; TCRdb keeps in-frame clones, though not all of them. The repertoire includes tens of thousands of clones, over 80% of them detected once, and roughly 40% sits in the top ten. The specimen was PBMCs, collected after 24 months of ibrutinib treatment. The receptors here all came from a human donor with chronic lymphocytic leukemia. Each CDR3 is given with its conserved first and last residue. A D gene is named only where the DNA matches it firmly. Clone size, where shown, is once, few, many, or a class for clones that have expanded.

>TRBJ2-5|TRBV5-1|-|-
CASSLVLGETQYF
TGCGCCAGCAGCTTGGTACTTGGGGAGACCCAGTACTTC
>TRBJ1-5|TRBV6-5|-|-
CASSHREGQPQHF
TGTGCCAGCAGTCACAGGGAGGGACAGCCCCAGCATTTT
>TRBJ2-7|TRBV28|-|TRBD1
CASSSPGQGIGGVDEQYF
TGTGCCAGCAGTTCGCCGGGACAGGGGATCGGTGGGGTGGACGAGCAGTACTTC
>TRBJ2-1|TRBV7-2|-|TRBD2
CASSSSLAGAGNEQFF
TGTGCCAGCAGCTCAAGCCTAGCGGGAGCGGGCAATGAGCAGTTCTTC
>TRBJ2-3|TRBV5-4|-|TRBD2
CASSSTQRENTQYF
TGTGCCAGCAGCTCTACTCAGCGGGAGAATACGCAGTATTTT
>TRBJ1-5|TRBV28|-|-
CASSLTGRGQPQHF
TGTGCCAGCAGCTTGACAGGAAGGGGGCAGCCCCAGCATTTT
>TRBJ1-2|TRBV6-6|-|TRBD1
CASSGTGVSLSGYTF
TGTGCCAGCAGTGGCACAGGGGTCTCTCTCTCTGGCTACACCTTC
>TRBJ2-2|TRBV7-2|-|TRBD2
CASSLYGLATNTGELFF
TGTGCCAGCAGCTTATATGGACTAGCGACGAACACCGGGGAGCTGTTTTTT
>TRBJ1-2|TRBV28|-|-
CASSPWVDALTPYGYTF
TGTGCCAGCAGTCCTTGGGTGGACGCGCTTACACCTTATGGCTACACCTTC
>TRBJ2-3|TRBV28|-|TRBD1
CASSKGQTVDTQYF
TGTGCCAGCAGTAAGGGACAGACCGTCGATACGCAGTATTTT
>TRBJ2-7|TRBV5-5|-|TRBD1
CASSLAVWTGEQYF
TGTGCCAGCAGCTTGGCCGTTTGGACAGGCGAGCAGTACTTC
>TRBJ1-2|TRBV7-9|-|-
CASSFGQAYYGYTF
TGTGCCAGCAGCTTTGGGCAGGCCTACTATGGCTACACCTTC
>TRBJ2-1|TRBV10-2|-|-
CASSGQNNEQFF
TGCGCCAGCAGTGGCCAAAACAATGAGCAGTTCTTC
>TRBJ2-6|TRBV25-1|-|-
CASSLEQTGQSRANVLTF
TGTGCCAGCAGTTTAGAACAAACTGGACAAAGTCGGGCCAACGTCCTGACTTTC
>TRBJ1-3|TRBV28|-|-
CASSAEWTSGNTIYF
TGTGCCAGCAGTGCCGAATGGACATCTGGAAACACCATATATTTT
>TRBJ2-5|TRBV19|-|TRBD1
CASSGQGPAETQYF
TGTGCCAGTAGCGGACAGGGGCCCGCGGAGACCCAGTACTTC
>TRBJ2-7|TRBV6-1|-|-
CASPPAGSSYEQYF
TGTGCCAGCCCTCCGGCAGGCTCTAGCTACGAGCAGTACTTC
>TRBJ2-1|TRBV6-5|once|TRBD2
CASSPGLAGYNEQFF
TGTGCCAGCAGTCCGGGACTAGCGGGTTACAATGAGCAGTTCTTC
>TRBJ1-5|TRBV7-8|-|-
CASSSSRGGGHNQPQHF
TGTGCCAGCAGCTCTAGCAGGGGTGGGGGGCACAATCAGCCCCAGCATTTT
>TRBJ1-1|TRBV11-2|-|-
CASSLVEGQFEAFF
TGTGCCAGCAGCTTAGTTGAAGGACAGTTTGAAGCTTTCTTT
>TRBJ2-1|TRBV6-4|-|-
CASSVHRGQGEQFF
TGTGCCAGCAGTGTCCATCGGGGGCAGGGTGAGCAGTTCTTC
>TRBJ2-1|TRBV9|-|TRBD2
CASSVEGGRFLSEQFF
TGTGCCAGCAGCGTAGAGGGCGGGAGGTTTTTAAGTGAGCAGTTCTTC
>TRBJ1-4|TRBV2|-|TRBD1
CASSDLQGVLREKLFF
TGTGCCAGCAGTGACCTACAGGGGGTGTTACGGGAAAAACTGTTTTTT
>TRBJ2-5|TRBV15|-|-
CATVAGRGETQYF
TGTGCCACCGTGGCAGGGAGAGGAGAGACCCAGTACTTC
>TRBJ2-1|TRBV19|-|-
CASSIVSGVGEQFF
TGTGCCAGTAGTATAGTTTCCGGGGTTGGGGAGCAGTTCTTC
>TRBJ1-2|TRBV28|-|-
CASRLQGQSYGYTF
TGTGCCAGCAGGTTGCAGGGACAAAGTTATGGCTACACCTTC